These 12 T cell receptor beta chains share one sample of origin, sequenced in a study of control samples from healthy donors and cancer patients. TCRdb keeps only in-frame clones here, not all; method: immunoSEQ multiplex PCR. The sample contains 100,000 to 150,000 clones, roughly 87% of which appear only once. Sequences were obtained from blood. These receptors all come from a man younger than 30 in good health.

The rearrangement uses TRBV7-2 and TRBJ2-3; TRBD2 matches 11 bases. CDR3 length: 17 residues. CDR1 is SGHTA, CDR2 FQGNSA, per germline. Losses at the gene ends were 2 bases for V and 1 base for J; bases not matched to a gene: 5. CDR3 sequence: CASSLLVLAGGTDTQYF. In nucleotides, the CDR3 is TGTGCCAGCAGCTTATTGGTACTAGCGGGAGGCACAGATACGCAGTATTTT.

The chain has TRBV6-2 or TRBV6-3 and TRBJ2-1, with 10 bases matching TRBD2. Germline CDR1 and CDR2: MNHEY and SVGEGT. The CDR3 is 16 amino acids. Trimming took 6 bases from V and 8 from J; bases not matched to a gene: 13. Written as DNA, the CDR3 is TGTGCCAGCAGACCTCTAGCGGGAGAGATATTGGATGAGCAGTTCTTC. Protein product: CASRPLAGEILDEQFF.

The rearrangement links TRBV20-1 to TRBJ2-7; D is uncertain. The CDR3 has 10 residues. Germline CDR1 DFQATT, CDR2 SNEGSKA (reference sequence). V was trimmed by 0 bases and J by 7 bases, leaving 4 bases between them. In DNA form, the CDR3 reads TGCAGTGCTAGAGACCCGGAGCAGTACTTC. Protein sequence: CSARDPEQYF.

The V and J genes are TRBV15 and TRBJ2-1, with a possible D match to TRBD2 (5 bases). The CDR3 covers 16 residues. Germline V gene data show CDR1 as LNHNV and CDR2 as YYDKDF (reference sequence). Trimming removed 3 bases at V and 8 bases at J, with 20 bases between. CDR3 sequence reads: CATSSPVKTIRDEQFF. For the CDR3, the DNA is TGTGCCACCAGCAGTCCTGTTAAGACTATCCGCGATGAGCAGTTCTTC.

The CDR3 spells CALRGLAGVMDEQFF. CDR3 nucleotides: TGTGCCTTGAGGGGACTAGCGGGAGTTATGGATGAGCAGTTCTTC. This chain connects TRBV30 to TRBJ2-1; 14 nucleotides agree with TRBD2. The CDR3 is 15 amino acids. Germline values: CDR1 GTSNPN, CDR2 SVGIG (reference sequence). V lost 7 bases and J lost 8; bases outside the gene matches: 10.

The chain couples TRBV11-2 to TRBJ2-3, with a possible D match to TRBD1 (6 bases). V was shortened by 3 bases and J by 1 base, with 17 bases between the two germline ends. This CDR3 is 17 amino acids long. Germline loops: CDR1 SGHAT, CDR2 FQNNGV. This CDR3 is CASSLGTTGPGTDTQYF. For the CDR3, the DNA is TGTGCCAGCAGCTTGGGGACAACCGGGCCTGGCACAGATACGCAGTATTTT.

The chain links TRBV18 to TRBJ2-1; 10 bases align to TRBD1. This CDR3 has 15 amino acids. After removal of 3 bases from V and 3 bases from J, the junction contained 2 bases not matched to a gene. Germline CDR1 KGHSH, CDR2 LQKENI. The CDR3 DNA is TGTGCCAGCTCACCCGGACAGGGGGGCTACAATGAGCAGTTCTTC. Translating gives CASSPGQGGYNEQFF.

The chain combines TRBV5-1 with TRBJ2-7, with a weak D call TRBD2 (6 bases). With 1 base removed from V and 6 bases from J, the gap between germline ends came to 8 bases. CDR3 length: 12 amino acids. The V gene's germline CDR1 is SGHRS and CDR2 YFSETQ. CDR3 in amino acids: CASSLSGGEQYF. CDR3 coding DNA: TGCGCCAGCAGCTTGTCCGGGGGCGAGCAGTACTTC. The full variable domain, its missing parts supplied by reference TRBV5-1 and TRBJ2-7, is KAGVTQTPRYLIKTRGQQVTLSCSPISGHRSVSWYQQTPGQGLQFLFEYFSETQRNKGNFPGRFSGRQFSNSRSEMNVSTLELGDSALYLCASSLSGGEQYFGPGTRLTVT.

The V gene is TRBV5-1, the J gene TRBJ2-3; 7 nucleotides align to TRBD2. CDR1 is SGHRS, CDR2 YFSETQ, per germline. Trimming removed 4 bases from V and 2 bases from J; junction bases left unmatched: 19. This CDR3 has 19 amino acids. CDR3 amino acids: CASSNFRDPTSLITDTQYF. CDR3 nucleotide sequence: TGCGCCAGCAGCAACTTTCGGGACCCGACTAGCCTCATCACAGATACGCAGTATTTT.

The chain is built from TRBV7-9 and TRBJ2-2, with D possibly being TRBD1 (7 bases). This CDR3 contains 15 residues. Germline V CDR1 and CDR2: SEHNR, FQNEAQ (reference sequence). With 5 bases removed from V and 4 bases from J, the gap between germline ends came to 14 bases. Here the CDR3 reads CASSKRQGGTGELFF. The DNA for the CDR3 is TGTGCCAGCAGCAAGAGACAGGGAGGCACCGGGGAGCTGTTTTTT.

V and J are TRBV19 and TRBJ1-6; 8 positions agree with TRBD1. In germline, CDR1 is LNHDA, CDR2 SQIVND (reference sequence). Losses at the gene ends were 1 base for V and 9 bases for J; bases not matched to a gene: 11. The CDR3 extends over 17 amino acids. The CDR3 region has the DNA TGTGCCAGTAGTATAGCCTGGACAGGGTTCGGAAGTTCACCCCTCCACTTT. Translated: CASSIAWTGFGSSPLHF.

The rearrangement uses TRBV25-1 and TRBJ2-1; 7 bases are a match to TRBD2. The CDR3 contains 17 residues. CDR1 is MGHDK, CDR2 SYGVNS, per germline. With V trimmed by 2 bases and J by 0 bases, 7 bases remained unmatched. The DNA of the CDR3 is TGTGCCAGCAGTGAACCTCTAGCGGCAGGCTCCTACAATGAGCAGTTCTTC. Its translation: CASSEPLAAGSYNEQFF.